This T cell receptor beta chain was recovered during a study of T cell responses to AZD1222 COVID-19 vaccine. Assay used: immunoSEQ multiplex PCR; TCRdb lists only in-frame clones, some missing. The repertoire holds some 130,000 clones, with around 85% as singletons. Losses at the gene ends were 4 bases for V and 15 bases for J; bases not matched to a gene: 13. This CDR3 contains 14 residues. From germline, CDR1 is SGDLS and CDR2 YYNGEE. V usage is TRBV9 and J usage is TRBJ2-1; 10 bases map to TRBD2. The clonotype originates from an adult in good health. The material sequenced was peripheral blood, taken on day 0 of AZD1222 vaccination. In DNA form, the CDR3 reads TGTGCCAGCAGCCCCACCCACAGCGGGAGGGTACTGTTCTTC. Amino acids: CASSPTHSGRVLFF.